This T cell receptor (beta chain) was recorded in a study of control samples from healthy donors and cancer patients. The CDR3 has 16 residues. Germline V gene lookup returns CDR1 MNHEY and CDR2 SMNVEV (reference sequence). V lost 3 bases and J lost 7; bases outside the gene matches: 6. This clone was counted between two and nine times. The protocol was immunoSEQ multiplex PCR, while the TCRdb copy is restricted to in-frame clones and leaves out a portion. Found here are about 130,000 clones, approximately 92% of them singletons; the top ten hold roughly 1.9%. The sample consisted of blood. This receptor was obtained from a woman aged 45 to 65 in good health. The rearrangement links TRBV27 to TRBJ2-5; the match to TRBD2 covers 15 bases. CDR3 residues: CASSFGTSGGWATQYF. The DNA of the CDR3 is TGTGCCAGCAGTTTTGGGACTAGCGGGGGGTGGGCGACCCAGTACTTC.